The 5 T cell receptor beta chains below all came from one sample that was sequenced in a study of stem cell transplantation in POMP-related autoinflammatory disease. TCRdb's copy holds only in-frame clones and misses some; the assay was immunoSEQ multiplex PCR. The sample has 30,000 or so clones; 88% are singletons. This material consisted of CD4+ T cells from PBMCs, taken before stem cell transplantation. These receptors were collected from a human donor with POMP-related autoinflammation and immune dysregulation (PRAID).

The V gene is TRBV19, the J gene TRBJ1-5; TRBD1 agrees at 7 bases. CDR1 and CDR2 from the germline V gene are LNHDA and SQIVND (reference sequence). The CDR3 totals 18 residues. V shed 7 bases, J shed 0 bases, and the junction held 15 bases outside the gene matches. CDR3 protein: CASTQRTGTVYSNQPQHF. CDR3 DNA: TGTGCCAGTACCCAAAGAACCGGGACAGTTTATAGCAATCAGCCCCAGCATTTT.

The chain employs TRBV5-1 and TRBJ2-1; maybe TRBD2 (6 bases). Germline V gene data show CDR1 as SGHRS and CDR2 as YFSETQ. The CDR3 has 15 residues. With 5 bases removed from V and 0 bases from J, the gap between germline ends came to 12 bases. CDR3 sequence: CASSSSASSYNEQFF. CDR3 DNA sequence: TGCGCCAGCAGTTCTAGCGCAAGCTCCTACAATGAGCAGTTCTTC.

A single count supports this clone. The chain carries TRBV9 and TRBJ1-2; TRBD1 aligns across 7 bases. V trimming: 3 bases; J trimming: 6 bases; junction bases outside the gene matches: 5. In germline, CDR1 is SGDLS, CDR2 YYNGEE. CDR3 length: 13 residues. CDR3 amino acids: CASSADRDHGYTF. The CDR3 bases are TGTGCCAGCAGCGCCGACAGGGACCATGGCTACACCTTC.

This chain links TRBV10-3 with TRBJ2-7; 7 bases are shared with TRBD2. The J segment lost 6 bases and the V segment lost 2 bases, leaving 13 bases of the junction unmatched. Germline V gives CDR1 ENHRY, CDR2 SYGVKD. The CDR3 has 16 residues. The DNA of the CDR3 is TGTGCCATCAGTGAGAGTCTGGGGGGAGGGCACATCGAGCAGTACTTC. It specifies CAISESLGGGHIEQYF.

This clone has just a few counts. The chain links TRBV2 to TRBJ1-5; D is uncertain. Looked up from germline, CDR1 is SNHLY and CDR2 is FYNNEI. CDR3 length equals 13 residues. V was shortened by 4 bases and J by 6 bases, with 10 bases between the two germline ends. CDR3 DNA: TGTGCCAGCAGTGTGTCGGGAGGTCAGCCCCAGCATTTT. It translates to CASSVSGGQPQHF.